The entry below gives a single TCR beta chain sequence along with its context. The antigen is unknown. Through a sample-barcoded 5' primer and a J-beta primer mix, a second PCR was run for 7 to 11 cycles. TCRdb ran MiXCR on the 5' RACE reads and lists one entry per CDR3 protein. The sample shows about 1.4 million distinct CDR3 sequences, roughly 64% of them seen only once. Per sample, a minimum of 7 million PBMCs were isolated. Per individual sample, total RNA of at least 5 micrograms was extracted. The sample is drawn from a study of blood T cells in healthy people across ages. Study-level points and caveats: A greater number of naive CD4+ cells and higher diversity distinguished long-lived donors from aged donors. Getting older went along with TCR beta diversity per million T cells dropping roughly linearly.

This CDR3 spans 16 amino acids. The germline gives CDR1 LGHNA, CDR2 YNFKEQ. V shed 4 bases and J 6 bases; nucleotides not matched to a gene: 15. The chain links TRBV4-2 to TRBJ2-7, with 7 bases lining up with TRBD2. Specimen: blood. This receptor was identified in a man younger than 30 in good health. For the CDR3, the DNA is TGTGCCAGCAGCCCCCCCCCTGGGGGGGACGTCGGCGAGCAGTACTTC. Translation: CASSPPPGGDVGEQYF.